The rows below give T cell receptor beta chains drawn from one sample of a study of T cell changes during pregnancy in multiple sclerosis. The repertoire was sequenced with immunoSEQ multiplex PCR; TCRdb's copy has only in-frame clones and lacks some. The sample includes more than 65,000 clones, approximately 90% seen only once; the top ten take approximately 0.2%. Here the sequenced sample was CD4+ T cells from peripheral blood mononuclear cells, taken before pregnancy. The receptors originated from a female donor with multiple sclerosis, enrolled in a pregnancy study. Each CDR3 is given with its conserved first and last residue. The order of the fields is V gene, clone size, J gene, D gene, CDR3 protein, CDR3 DNA. D genes are given only for firm matches. The size entry is marked missing in some rows and otherwise reads once, few, many or a size class.

>TRBV5-1|once|TRBJ2-3|TRBD2
CASSPMTSGSTDTQYF
TGCGCCAGCAGCCCGATGACTAGCGGGAGCACAGATACGCAGTATTTT
>TRBV2|.|TRBJ1-5|.
CASSRDNTFNQPQHF
TGTGCCAGCAGTAGGGACAACACCTTCAATCAGCCCCAGCATTTT
>TRBV2|.|TRBJ2-5|TRBD2
CASSELLAGGLETQYF
TGTGCCAGCAGTGAGTTACTAGCGGGAGGTCTGGAGACCCAGTACTTC
>TRBV27|few|TRBJ2-7|TRBD1
CASSLGAGGLGEQYF
TGTGCCAGCAGTTTGGGGGCAGGGGGCCTTGGCGAGCAGTACTTC
>TRBV30|.|TRBJ2-7|.
CAWSVGGYEQYF
TGTGCCTGGAGTGTCGGAGGGTACGAGCAGTACTTC
>TRBV7-9|.|TRBJ2-5|.
CASSPQVYQETQYF
TGTGCCAGCAGCCCACAGGTGTACCAAGAGACCCAGTACTTC
>TRBV5-6|.|TRBJ2-7|TRBD1
CASSPGQYEQYF
TGTGCCAGCAGCCCGGGACAGTACGAGCAGTACTTC
>TRBV25-1|.|TRBJ1-2|TRBD1
CASSPGTGGGGYTF
TGTGCCAGCTCCCCGGGGACAGGGGGCGGTGGCTACACCTTC
>TRBV9|.|TRBJ2-7|.
CASSAPGMPYEQYF
TGTGCCAGCAGCGCCCCAGGGATGCCCTACGAGCAGTACTTC
>TRBV30|.|TRBJ2-2|.
CAWSVHSYTGELFF
TGTGCCTGGAGTGTTCACAGCTACACCGGGGAGCTGTTTTTT
>TRBV30|.|TRBJ1-2|TRBD1
CAWILQGAPGGYTF
TGTGCCTGGATCCTCCAGGGGGCGCCAGGGGGCTACACCTTC
>TRBV5-1|once|TRBJ2-3|TRBD2
CASSGGGGGAGTDTQYF
TGCGCCAGCAGCGGAGGTGGCGGGGGGGCTGGAACAGATACGCAGTATTTT
>TRBV6-6|.|TRBJ2-3|TRBD2
CASSTRLAGVSDTQYF
TGTGCCAGCAGCACCAGGCTAGCGGGAGTCTCAGATACGCAGTATTTT
>TRBV7-9|.|TRBJ1-1|TRBD1
CASSRLTRGTEGREAFF
TGTGCCAGCAGCCGACTCACTCGGGGGACAGAGGGCCGGGAAGCTTTCTTT
>TRBV2|.|TRBJ2-5|.
CASSDSQGSWLETQYF
TGTGCCAGCAGTGACTCCCAGGGTAGCTGGCTGGAGACCCAGTACTTC
>TRBV19|many|TRBJ2-1|TRBD1
CASGGEQFF
TGTGCCTCAGGGGGTGAGCAGTTCTTC
>TRBV19|.|TRBJ2-2|.
CASSPNIPSSANTGELFF
TGTGCCAGTAGTCCCAACATTCCTAGCAGCGCGAACACCGGGGAGCTGTTTTTT
>TRBV19|.|TRBJ2-3|.
CASSPGLTDTQYF
TGTGCCAGTAGTCCGGGACTCACAGATACGCAGTATTTT
>TRBV10-1|few|TRBJ2-7|TRBD1
CASSPDRAYEQYF
TGCGCCAGCAGCCCGGACAGGGCCTACGAGCAGTACTTC
>TRBV18|.|TRBJ2-7|.
CASSPMASLRLAEQYF
TGTGCCAGCTCACCAATGGCGAGTTTGAGACTGGCCGAGCAGTACTTC
>TRBV27|once|TRBJ2-2|TRBD2
CASSSGLATYTGELFF
TGTGCCAGCAGTTCGGGACTAGCTACCTACACCGGGGAGCTGTTTTTT
>TRBV28|.|TRBJ2-1|TRBD1
CASFATGSSLDEQFF
TGTGCCAGCTTCGCGACAGGGTCATCTTTGGATGAGCAGTTCTTC
>TRBV5-6|.|TRBJ1-1|.
CASQRPRNTEAFF
TGTGCCAGCCAGCGGCCACGGAACACTGAAGCTTTCTTT
>TRBV6-4|few|TRBJ1-1|.
CASSSEINTEAFF
TGTGCCAGCAGTTCCGAGATAAACACTGAAGCTTTCTTT
>TRBV29-1|once|TRBJ1-1|.
CSASLGGNTEAFF
TGCAGCGCCTCCCTAGGGGGGAACACTGAAGCTTTCTTT
>TRBV10-3|.|TRBJ2-2|TRBD1
CAISAGTGVLGLTGELFF
TGTGCCATCAGCGCCGGGACAGGCGTTCTGGGGCTCACCGGGGAGCTGTTTTTT
>TRBV29-1|medium-sized|TRBJ1-1|.
CSVEGGRLTEAFF
TGCAGCGTTGAAGGGGGGCGATTAACTGAAGCTTTCTTT
>TRBV20-1|.|TRBJ2-1|.
CSANPLNQQFF
TGCAGTGCTAACCCACTGAACCAGCAGTTCTTC
>TRBV9|.|TRBJ2-2|.
CASRVSGAGTTGELFF
TGTGCCAGCAGGGTTTCCGGAGCGGGTACCACCGGGGAGCTGTTTTTT
>TRBV2|.|TRBJ2-7|TRBD2
CASRPTPGLGVGREQYF
TGTGCCAGCAGACCAACTCCGGGACTAGGCGTGGGGAGGGAGCAGTACTTC
>TRBV6-1|.|TRBJ2-1|.
CASSSQGPYNEQFF
TGTGCCAGCAGCTCGCAGGGCCCGTACAATGAGCAGTTCTTC
>TRBV2|few|TRBJ1-5|TRBD1
CASRFGQGYQPQHF
TGTGCCAGCAGGTTCGGACAGGGCTATCAGCCCCAGCATTTT
>TRBV4-1|.|TRBJ1-2|.
CASSQGVGGRGYTF
TGCGCCAGCAGCCAGGGGGTGGGGGGTCGCGGCTACACCTTC
>TRBV5-1|once|TRBJ1-1|.
CASSVGDTDTEAFF
TGCGCCAGCAGCGTAGGGGACACCGACACTGAAGCTTTCTTT
>TRBV15|.|TRBJ2-7|.
CATSRGTPGPPSYEQYF
TGTGCCACCAGCAGGGGGACTCCGGGACCGCCGAGCTACGAGCAGTACTTC
>TRBV29-1|.|TRBJ1-2|.
CSVSGQERYGYTF
TGCAGCGTTTCGGGACAAGAACGCTATGGCTACACCTTC
>TRBV12-5|.|TRBJ2-1|TRBD2
CASGGVAGTPNEQFF
TGTGCTAGTGGTGGGGTAGCGGGAACCCCAAATGAGCAGTTCTTC
>TRBV15|.|TRBJ1-1|.
CATSRGRSTEAFF
TGTGCCACCAGCAGAGGGAGGAGCACTGAAGCTTTCTTT
>TRBV30|.|TRBJ2-3|.
CAWNRGSTDTQYF
TGTGCCTGGAATCGGGGGAGCACAGATACGCAGTATTTT
>TRBV6-5|.|TRBJ2-5|TRBD2
CASSYGLAAQETQYF
TGTGCCAGCAGTTACGGACTAGCGGCCCAAGAGACCCAGTACTTC
>TRBV28|.|TRBJ2-7|TRBD2
CASSPSGSVYEQYF
TGTGCCAGCAGTCCTAGCGGGAGTGTCTACGAGCAGTACTTC
>TRBV7-8|.|TRBJ1-1|TRBD1
CASSLGQGSNTEAFF
TGTGCCAGCAGCTTGGGACAGGGGTCGAACACTGAAGCTTTCTTT
>TRBV5-5|.|TRBJ1-5|.
CASSLAPGYSNQPQHF
TGTGCCAGCAGCTTGGCCCCGGGGTATAGCAATCAGCCCCAGCATTTT
>TRBV19|.|TRBJ2-3|TRBD2
CASRMGGLAGRSDTQYF
TGTGCCAGTAGGATGGGGGGACTAGCGGGAAGATCGGATACGCAGTATTTT
>TRBV15|.|TRBJ2-7|TRBD2
CATSRAGGGGSYEQYF
TGTGCCACCAGCAGAGCTGGCGGGGGAGGCTCCTACGAGCAGTACTTC
>TRBV5-8|few|TRBJ1-1|.
CASSLGQPNTEAFF
TGTGCCAGCAGCTTGGGACAGCCGAACACTGAAGCTTTCTTT
>TRBV6-6|few|TRBJ1-1|.
CASSTTVAEAFF
TGTGCCAGCAGCACTACCGTGGCTGAAGCTTTCTTT
>TRBV6-4|.|TRBJ1-4|.
CASSSGLWDEKLFF
TGTGCCAGCAGCTCAGGGCTATGGGATGAAAAACTGTTTTTT
>TRBV4-1|.|TRBJ2-3|TRBD2
CASSQDIAGGLDTQYF
TGCGCCAGCAGCCAAGACATAGCGGGAGGCCTAGATACGCAGTATTTT
>TRBV10-2|.|TRBJ1-1|TRBD1
CASSDYQGATTEAFF
TGCGCCAGCAGTGATTATCAGGGGGCGACAACTGAAGCTTTCTTT
>TRBV2|.|TRBJ2-2|.
CASTGPGHSTGELFF
TGTGCCAGCACCGGACCGGGACACTCCACCGGGGAGCTGTTTTTT
>TRBV30|.|TRBJ2-6|TRBD2
CAWTPGLAGFGANVLTF
TGTGCCTGGACACCGGGACTAGCGGGGTTTGGGGCCAACGTCCTGACTTTC
>TRBV4-1|.|TRBJ2-2|TRBD2
CASSHGGRNTGELFF
TGCGCCAGCAGCCATGGCGGGAGGAACACCGGGGAGCTGTTTTTT
>TRBV6-1|.|TRBJ1-3|.
CASSFLTGLGNTIYF
TGTGCCAGCAGCTTCCTTACAGGTCTCGGAAACACCATATATTTT
>TRBV5-1|.|TRBJ2-1|TRBD2
CASSTRMAGGIVSYNEQFF
TGCGCCAGCAGCACGAGGATGGCGGGGGGGATTGTCTCCTACAATGAGCAGTTCTTC
>TRBV7-9|.|TRBJ2-3|.
CASSLGSITDTQYF
TGTGCCAGCAGCTTAGGCAGTATAACAGATACGCAGTATTTT
>TRBV5-6|.|TRBJ1-2|.
CASSLLGGTTGYTF
TGTGCCAGCAGCTTGTTGGGAGGGACCACTGGCTACACCTTC